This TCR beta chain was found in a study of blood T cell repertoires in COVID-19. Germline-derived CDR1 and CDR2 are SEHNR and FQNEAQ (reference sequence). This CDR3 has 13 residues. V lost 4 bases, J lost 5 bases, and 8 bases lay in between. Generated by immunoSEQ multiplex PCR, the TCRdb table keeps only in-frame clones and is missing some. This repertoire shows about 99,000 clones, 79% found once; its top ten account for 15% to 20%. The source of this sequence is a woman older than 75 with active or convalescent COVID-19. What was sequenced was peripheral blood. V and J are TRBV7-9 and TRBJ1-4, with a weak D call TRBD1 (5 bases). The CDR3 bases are TGTGCCAGCAGCTGGGGGGGGAATGAAAAACTGTTTTTT. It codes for CASSWGGNEKLFF.